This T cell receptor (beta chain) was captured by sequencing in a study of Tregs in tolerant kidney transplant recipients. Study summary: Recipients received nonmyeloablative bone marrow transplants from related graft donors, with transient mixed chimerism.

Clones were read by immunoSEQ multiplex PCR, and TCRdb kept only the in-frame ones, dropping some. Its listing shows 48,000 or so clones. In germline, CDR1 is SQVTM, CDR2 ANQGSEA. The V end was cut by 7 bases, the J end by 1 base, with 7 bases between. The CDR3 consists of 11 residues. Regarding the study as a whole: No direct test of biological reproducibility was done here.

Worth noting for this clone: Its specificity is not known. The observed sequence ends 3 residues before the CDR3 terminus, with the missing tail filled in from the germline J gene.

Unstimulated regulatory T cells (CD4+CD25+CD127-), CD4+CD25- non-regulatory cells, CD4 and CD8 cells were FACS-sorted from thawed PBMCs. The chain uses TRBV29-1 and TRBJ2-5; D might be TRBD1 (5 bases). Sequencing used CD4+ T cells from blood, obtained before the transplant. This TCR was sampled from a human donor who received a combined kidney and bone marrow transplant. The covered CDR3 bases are TGCAGCGGGGGCCTCCAAGAGACC. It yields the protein CSGGLQET. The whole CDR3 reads CSGGLQETQYF.